These T cell receptor beta chains were read from a single sample in a study of patients and donors after allogeneic stem cell transplantation. One entry per CDR3 protein, called by TCRdb with MiXCR from the RT-PCR reads. The sample carries about 90,000 distinct CDR3 sequences, roughly 43% recorded once. Sequencing used blood, either unsorted or a sorted T cell fraction (not recorded which). The source of these receptors is a human donor who was either an allogeneic HSCT recipient or a stem cell or donor lymphocyte infusion donor (not recorded which). It is not recorded whose cells these are; they may come from a transplant donor. CDR3s include the opening cysteine and the closing phenylalanine or tryptophan. D genes are given only for firm matches. Not all rows give a size; the values are once, few, many and, for expanded clones, a class.

J gene	D gene	clone size	V gene	CDR3 DNA	CDR3 protein
TRBJ1-3	.	few	TRBV12-3/TRBV12-4	TGTGCCAGCAGTTTAAGGGAGGCTGGAAACACCATATATTTT	CASSLREAGNTIYF
TRBJ1-2	.	few	TRBV5-1	TGCGCCAGCAGCTTATCCCCAGAGGAGCGAGGCTACACCTTC	CASSLSPEERGYTF
TRBJ1-5	TRBD1	few	TRBV12-3/TRBV12-4	TGTGCCAGCAGTTTAGTAGGACAGGCCCATCAGCCCCAGCATTTT	CASSLVGQAHQPQHF
TRBJ1-4	.	few	TRBV20-1	TGCAGTGCTGACCAGACGACAGGTTGGGGTGAAAAACTGTTTTTT	CSADQTTGWGEKLFF
TRBJ1-5	.	.	TRBV28	TGTGCCAGCAGATTACGGGCGGGGGCTGGCAATCAGCCCCAGCATTTT	CASRLRAGAGNQPQHF
TRBJ1-5	.	.	TRBV13	TGTGCCAGCAGCTTAACCTCAGGGGATGTCAATCAGCCCCAGCATTTT	CASSLTSGDVNQPQHF
TRBJ1-5	.	.	TRBV20-1	TGCAGTGCCACCAGGGGACTCGACCGGGGTAGCAATCAGCCCCAGCATTTT	CSATRGLDRGSNQPQHF
TRBJ1-2	TRBD1	.	TRBV27	TGTGCCAGCAGTTTGACAGGGGTGAACTATGGCTACACCTTC	CASSLTGVNYGYTF
TRBJ1-5	.	many	TRBV4-3	TGCGCCAGCAGCCAAGAGCTCCCCTCTCGGACAGAGAGCAATCAGCCCCAGCATTTT	CASSQELPSRTESNQPQHF
TRBJ1-2	TRBD1	few	TRBV18	TGTGCCAGCTCACCACCGTTGACAGGGGGTGGCTACACCTTC	CASSPPLTGGGYTF
TRBJ2-7	.	.	TRBV14	TGTGCCAGCAGCCAAGATCGAGGGCTTCAGAAGAGCGAGCAGTACTTC	CASSQDRGLQKSEQYF
TRBJ1-1	.	few	TRBV20-1	TGCAGTGCATACCCCCTCGTCGGGACGGTGAACACTGAAGCTTTCTTT	CSAYPLVGTVNTEAFF
TRBJ1-2	.	few	TRBV12-3/TRBV12-4	TGTGCCAGCAGCCAGGGGCGCTATGGCTACACCTTC	CASSQGRYGYTF
TRBJ1-2	TRBD1	.	TRBV2	TGTGCCAGCTATAGGGGGCCCTATGGCTACACCTTC	CASYRGPYGYTF
TRBJ1-2	.	.	TRBV5-1	TGCGCCAGCAGCTTGCCATCGGATACCCTCTATGGCTACACCTTC	CASSLPSDTLYGYTF
TRBJ1-2	.	few	TRBV7-9	TGTGCCAGCAGCTCCGGGCTGGGGAACTATGGCTACACCTTC	CASSSGLGNYGYTF
TRBJ1-5	TRBD1	.	TRBV6-2/TRBV6-3	TGTGCCAGCAGTCCATTCCGGGACAGAGTAAAGCAGCCCCAGCATTTT	CASSPFRDRVKQPQHF
TRBJ1-1	.	few	TRBV4-3	TGCGCCAGCAGCCAAGTCGGTCCGGCTGAAGCTTTCTTT	CASSQVGPAEAFF
TRBJ1-2	TRBD1	few	TRBV9	TGTGCCAGCAGCGAAACAGGGGGCGAGGAATGGGATTTTGGCTACACCTTC	CASSETGGEEWDFGYTF
TRBJ2-3	.	.	TRBV27	TGTGCCAGCAGTTTAAGTATCGCAGATACGCAGTATTTT	CASSLSIADTQYF
TRBJ1-1	TRBD1	few	TRBV7-3	TGTGCCAGCAGCGGACAGGGCTTGAACACTGAAGCTTTCTTT	CASSGQGLNTEAFF
TRBJ2-1	.	.	TRBV6-2/TRBV6-3	TGTGCCAGCAGTTACTCGATCGTGGTCCCAGCCTACAATGAGCAGTTCTTC	CASSYSIVVPAYNEQFF
TRBJ2-2	TRBD2	.	TRBV5-1	TGCGCCAGCAGCCGCGTGCCCGTATCTAGCGGGTCGAACACCGGGGAGCTGTTTTTT	CASSRVPVSSGSNTGELFF
TRBJ1-2	.	few	TRBV28	TGTGCCAGCAGTTTTTGGGAGGCCGGCCGATATGGCTACACCTTC	CASSFWEAGRYGYTF
TRBJ2-7	TRBD1	few	TRBV29-1	TGCAGCGTTACCCCATGGCCGGGACAGGGAGGCTACGAGCAGTACTTC	CSVTPWPGQGGYEQYF
TRBJ2-1	TRBD1	.	TRBV12-3/TRBV12-4	TGTGCCAGCACTCCCTCCGGGACAGGGACCTACAATGAGCAGTTCTTC	CASTPSGTGTYNEQFF
TRBJ1-5	.	.	TRBV12-3/TRBV12-4	TGTGCCAGCAGTTTTAAATCCCCTCAGCCCCAGCATTTT	CASSFKSPQPQHF
TRBJ1-2	.	.	TRBV27	TGTGCCAGCAGTGGTCAGGGGTGGGGCTACACCTTC	CASSGQGWGYTF
TRBJ2-2	.	few	TRBV4-2	TGTGCCAGCAGCCATAGTAGCTGGGACACAAACACCGGGGAGCTGTTTTTT	CASSHSSWDTNTGELFF
TRBJ1-1	.	.	TRBV15	TGTGCCACCAGCAGCGGGGTTCTAGGCGACACTGAAGCTTTCTTT	CATSSGVLGDTEAFF
TRBJ1-3	.	.	TRBV4-3	TGCGCCAGCAGCCTATTACCAGAAGGGACCTCTGGAAACACCATATATTTT	CASSLLPEGTSGNTIYF
TRBJ2-7	TRBD1	.	TRBV6-5	TGTGCCAGCACTCGGGACAGGGGCTCCTACGAGCAGTACTTC	CASTRDRGSYEQYF
TRBJ1-6	.	few	TRBV20-1	TGCAGTGCTAGAGATCTAAATATTACCCCTAACTTT	CSARDLNITPNF
TRBJ1-5	.	few	TRBV12-3/TRBV12-4	TGTGCCAGCAGTCCGGACAGACAGCCCCAGCATTTT	CASSPDRQPQHF
TRBJ2-7	.	.	TRBV7-9	TGTGCCAGCAGCTCCCTAGGATACGAGCAGTACTTC	CASSSLGYEQYF
TRBJ2-2	TRBD1	few	TRBV30	TGTGCCTTCCCGGGACAGGTGCCCACCGGGGAGCTGTTTTTT	CAFPGQVPTGELFF
TRBJ2-7	TRBD2	.	TRBV12-3/TRBV12-4	TGTGCCAGCAGTTTGGTCCGGGACTACTCCTACGAGCAGTACTTC	CASSLVRDYSYEQYF
TRBJ1-2	TRBD1	many	TRBV4-3	TGCGCCAGCAGCCAAGAAGCCCCAGGGGGCAGAGGCTACACCTTC	CASSQEAPGGRGYTF
TRBJ1-5	.	many	TRBV28	TGTGCCAACTCCAGTCAGCCCCAGCATTTT	CANSSQPQHF
TRBJ1-6	.	.	TRBV20-1	TGCAGTGCTAGCGTACGGACTAATTCACCCCTCCACTTT	CSASVRTNSPLHF
TRBJ2-1	.	.	TRBV7-9	TGTGCCAGCAGCTTAAGCGGCGGGAATGAGCAGTTCTTC	CASSLSGGNEQFF
TRBJ1-2	.	few	TRBV18	TGTGCCAGCTCACCTAAGGAACAGTGGTTGGGTGACTATGGCTACACCTTC	CASSPKEQWLGDYGYTF
TRBJ1-2	.	few	TRBV7-9	TGTGCCAGCAGCTCGGAAGCCGGCGGCTACACCTTC	CASSSEAGGYTF
TRBJ1-3	TRBD1	few	TRBV29-1	TGCAGCGTTGAGCAGGGGGCTGCTGGAAACACCATATATTTT	CSVEQGAAGNTIYF
TRBJ2-5	.	.	TRBV15	TGTGCCACCAGCGGACTTTCCCAGACGGAGACCCAGTACTTC	CATSGLSQTETQYF
TRBJ1-5	.	.	TRBV7-9	TGTGCCAGCAGCTTAGATTCCGGGGAACAGCATTTT	CASSLDSGEQHF
TRBJ1-2	TRBD1	.	TRBV20-1	TGCAGTGCTAGACGCGACAGGGGGATCTATGGCTACACCTTC	CSARRDRGIYGYTF
TRBJ2-1	.	.	TRBV28	TGTGCCAGCAGCCGACCGACGCCCGGGAACAATGAGCAGTTCTTC	CASSRPTPGNNEQFF
TRBJ2-7	.	.	TRBV7-9	TGTGCCAGCAGCCAGCTAGCCTCCTACGAGCAGTACTTC	CASSQLASYEQYF
TRBJ2-7	TRBD2	.	TRBV5-1	TGCGCCAGCAGCTGGAGCGGGGGTAAAAGCTCCTACGAGCAGTACTTC	CASSWSGGKSSYEQYF
TRBJ1-1	.	.	TRBV28	TGTGCCAGCAGTTTTGGTGGGGCTTGGGGCACTGAAGCTTTCTTT	CASSFGGAWGTEAFF
TRBJ1-1	TRBD1	once	TRBV28	TGTGCCAGCAGTTCCGGGACAGGGTATTACACTGAAGCTTTCTTT	CASSSGTGYYTEAFF
TRBJ2-5	TRBD1	.	TRBV11-3	TGTGCCAGCAGCACCTTACAGGGGGAAGGCCAAGAGACCCAGTACTTC	CASSTLQGEGQETQYF
TRBJ1-2	.	few	TRBV6-5	TGTGCCAGCAGGAATCCCAGGGGCGGCTACACCTTC	CASRNPRGGYTF